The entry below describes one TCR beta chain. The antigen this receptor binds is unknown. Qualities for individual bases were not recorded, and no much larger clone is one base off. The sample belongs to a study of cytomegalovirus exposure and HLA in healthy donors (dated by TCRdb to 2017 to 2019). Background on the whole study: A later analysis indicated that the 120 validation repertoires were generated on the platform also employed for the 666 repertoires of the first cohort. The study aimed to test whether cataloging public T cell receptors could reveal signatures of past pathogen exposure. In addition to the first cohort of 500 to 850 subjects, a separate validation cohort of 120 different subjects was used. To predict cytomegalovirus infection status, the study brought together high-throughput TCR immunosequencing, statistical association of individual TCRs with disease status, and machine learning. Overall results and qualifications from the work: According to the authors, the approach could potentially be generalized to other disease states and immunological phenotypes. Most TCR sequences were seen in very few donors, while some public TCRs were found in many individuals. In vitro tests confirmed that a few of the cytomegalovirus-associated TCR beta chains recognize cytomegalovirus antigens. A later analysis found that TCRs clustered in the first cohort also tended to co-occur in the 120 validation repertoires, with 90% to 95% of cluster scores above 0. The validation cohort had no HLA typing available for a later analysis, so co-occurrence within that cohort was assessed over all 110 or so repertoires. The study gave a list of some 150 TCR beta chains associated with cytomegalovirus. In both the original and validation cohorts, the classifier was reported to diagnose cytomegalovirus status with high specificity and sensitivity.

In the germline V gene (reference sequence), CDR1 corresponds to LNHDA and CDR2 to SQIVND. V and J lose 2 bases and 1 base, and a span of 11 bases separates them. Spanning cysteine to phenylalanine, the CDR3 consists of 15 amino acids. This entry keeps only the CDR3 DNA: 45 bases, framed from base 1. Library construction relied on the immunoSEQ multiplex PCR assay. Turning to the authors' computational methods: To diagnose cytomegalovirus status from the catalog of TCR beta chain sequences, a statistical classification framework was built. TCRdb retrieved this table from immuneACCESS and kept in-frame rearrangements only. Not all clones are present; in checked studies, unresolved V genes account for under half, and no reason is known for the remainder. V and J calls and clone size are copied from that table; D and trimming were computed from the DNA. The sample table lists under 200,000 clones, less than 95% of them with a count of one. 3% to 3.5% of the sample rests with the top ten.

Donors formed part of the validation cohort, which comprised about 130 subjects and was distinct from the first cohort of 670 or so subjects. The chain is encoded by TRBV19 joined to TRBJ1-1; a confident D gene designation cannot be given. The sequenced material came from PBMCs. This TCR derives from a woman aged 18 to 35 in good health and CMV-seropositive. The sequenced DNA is TGTGCCAGTAGTATAAGCGGAGGATCGAACACTGAAGCTTTCTTT. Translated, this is CASSISGGSNTEAFF. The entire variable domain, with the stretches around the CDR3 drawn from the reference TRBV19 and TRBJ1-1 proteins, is DGGITQSPKYLFRKEGQNVTLSCEQNLNHDAMYWYRQDPGQGLRLIYYSQIVNDFQKGDIAEGYSVSREKKESFPLTVTSAQKNPTAFYLCASSISGGSNTEAFFGQGTRLTVV.